Listed below are T cell receptor beta chains from one sample, sequenced in a study of control samples from healthy donors and cancer patients. Libraries were prepared by immunoSEQ multiplex PCR; TCRdb keeps only in-frame clonotypes and omits some of them. The sample shows tens of thousands of clones, approximately 90% of them seen only once. The sample comprised PBMCs. These receptors came from a man aged 30-40 years with colorectal cancer. The CDR3 runs from the conserved cysteine through the conserved F or W. A D gene is named only where the DNA matches it firmly. Only part of the rows carry a size: once, few, many, or a class if the clone is expanded.

cdr3_length d_call j_call clone_size v_call cdr3_aa cdr3_nt
16 TRBD1 TRBJ1-2 . TRBV24-1 CATSDAPSGQNYGYTF TGTGCCACCAGTGATGCACCCTCGGGACAGAACTATGGCTACACCTTC
12 . TRBJ2-3 . TRBV3-1/TRBV3-2 CASSQVGHTQYF TGTGCCAGCAGCCAAGTAGGACATACGCAGTATTTT
15 TRBD2 TRBJ2-3 . TRBV15 CATSTQAGGGDTQYF TGTGCCACCAGCACCCAAGCGGGGGGAGGGGATACGCAGTATTTT
16 . TRBJ2-7 . TRBV7-9 CASSPGGQGVTYEQYF TGTGCCAGCAGCCCGGGGGGCCAGGGTGTTACCTACGAGCAGTACTTC
15 TRBD1 TRBJ2-6 . TRBV18 CASSAGTGMANVLTF TGTGCCAGCTCAGCGGGGACAGGAATGGCCAACGTCCTGACTTTC
14 TRBD1 TRBJ1-5 . TRBV10-3 CATTGEPRNQPQHF TGTGCCACTACAGGGGAGCCGAGGAATCAGCCCCAGCATTTT
16 TRBD1 TRBJ1-5 . TRBV7-8 CASSLGTDESNQPQHF TGTGCCAGCAGCCTGGGGACAGATGAGAGCAATCAGCCCCAGCATTTT
16 . TRBJ1-1 . TRBV5-5 CASGLGQSYLNTEAFF TGTGCCAGCGGCTTAGGACAGAGTTATTTGAACACTGAAGCTTTCTTT
14 . TRBJ2-1 . TRBV27 CASSPGRGWNEQFF TGTGCCAGCAGCCCCGGTCGGGGGTGGAATGAGCAGTTCTTC
15 TRBD2 TRBJ2-2 once TRBV6-4 CASSAGGPDTGELFF TGTGCCAGCAGTGCGGGGGGGCCAGACACCGGGGAGCTGTTTTTT
18 . TRBJ1-6 few TRBV4-1 CASSQETALRAYNSPLHF TGCGCCAGCAGCCAAGAAACGGCCCTCCGGGCCTATAATTCACCCCTCCACTTT
14 TRBD1 TRBJ1-1 . TRBV10-2 CASSNRGGNTEAFF TGCGCCAGCAGTAACAGGGGGGGTAATACTGAAGCTTTCTTT
18 TRBD1 TRBJ1-2 few TRBV19 CASSFQPWTGKDLDGYTF TGTGCCAGTAGTTTCCAACCTTGGACAGGGAAGGATTTGGATGGCTACACCTTC
17 TRBD1 TRBJ2-6 . TRBV24-1 CATSAGTGVSGANVLTF TGTGCCACCAGTGCAGGGACAGGAGTCTCTGGGGCCAACGTCCTGACTTTC
21 . TRBJ2-2 . TRBV9 CASSVADLPGGDRPNTGELFF TGTGCCAGCAGCGTAGCGGACCTACCGGGGGGGGACAGGCCAAACACCGGGGAGCTGTTTTTT
16 . TRBJ2-3 . TRBV5-4 CASSLDSGTSTDTQYF TGTGCCAGCAGCTTGGATTCCGGGACTAGCACAGATACGCAGTATTTT
16 . TRBJ2-3 . TRBV6-1 CASSDDGGHPTDTQYF TGTGCCAGCAGTGACGATGGCGGGCACCCCACAGATACGCAGTATTTT
16 TRBD1 TRBJ2-2 . TRBV5-6 CASSSYDRADTGELFF TGTGCCAGCAGCTCCTACGACAGGGCGGACACCGGGGAGCTGTTTTTT
13 . TRBJ1-5 . TRBV29-1 CSVGVGYNQPQHF TGCAGCGTTGGTGTAGGGTACAATCAGCCCCAGCATTTT
15 . TRBJ1-4 . TRBV5-1 CASAFPGQLNEKLFF TGCGCCAGCGCCTTCCCGGGACAACTTAATGAAAAACTGTTTTTT
13 . TRBJ1-2 . TRBV11-2 CASSLARVGGYTF TGTGCCAGCAGCTTAGCCAGAGTTGGCGGCTACACCTTC
17 . TRBJ1-2 . TRBV4-3 CASSQDRGVSVNYGYTF TGCGCCAGCAGCCAAGATAGGGGAGTTTCTGTCAACTATGGCTACACCTTC
15 TRBD2 TRBJ2-5 . TRBV9 CASSVGLASQETQYF TGTGCCAGCAGCGTGGGACTAGCTTCCCAAGAGACCCAGTACTTC
13 . TRBJ2-1 . TRBV6-5 CASSPVRYNEQFF TGTGCCAGCAGCCCCGTTCGGTACAATGAGCAGTTCTTC
13 . TRBJ1-2 . TRBV7-2 CASSLDTNYGYTF TGTGCCAGCAGCTTGGACACTAACTATGGCTACACCTTC
18 . TRBJ2-1 . TRBV4-1 CASSQVDLGLTSHNEQFF TGCGCCAGCAGCCAAGTTGATTTGGGACTCACTTCCCATAATGAGCAGTTCTTC
15 TRBD1 TRBJ1-2 . TRBV5-4 CASSRDRGNDYGYTF TGTGCCAGCAGCCGGGACAGGGGGAACGACTATGGCTACACCTTC
15 . TRBJ1-5 once TRBV30 CAWSDPGASNQPQHF TGTGCCTGGAGTGATCCCGGGGCTAGCAATCAGCCCCAGCATTTT
18 TRBD1 TRBJ1-4 . TRBV3-1/TRBV3-2 CASSQTTPGTATNEKLFF TGTGCCAGCAGCCAAACGACCCCCGGGACAGCAACTAATGAAAAACTGTTTTTT
15 . TRBJ2-6 . TRBV4-3 CASSQAGPGANVLTF TGCGCCAGCAGCCAAGCGGGTCCTGGGGCCAACGTCCTGACTTTC
16 . TRBJ1-3 . TRBV4-3 CASSQVTGISGNTIYF TGCGCCAGCAGCCAAGTTACGGGTATCTCTGGAAACACCATATATTTT
16 . TRBJ2-3 . TRBV5-4 CASSESGTLSTDTQYF TGTGCCAGCAGCGAGTCGGGAACCTTATCCACAGATACGCAGTATTTT
15 . TRBJ1-3 . TRBV20-1 CSASLTAAGGNTIYF TGCAGTGCTAGTCTTACCGCGGCAGGGGGAAACACCATATATTTT
12 TRBD1 TRBJ1-4 . TRBV30 CAWASTGGKLFF TGTGCCTGGGCGTCGACAGGGGGAAAACTGTTTTTT
13 TRBD1 TRBJ1-2 . TRBV11-2 CASSLGQGVGYTF TGTGCCAGCAGCCTAGGACAGGGAGTCGGCTACACCTTC
14 . TRBJ2-2 once TRBV9 CASSVGGGTGELFF TGTGCCAGCAGCGTAGGTGGGGGGACCGGGGAGCTGTTTTTT
14 . TRBJ1-2 . TRBV19 CASSAPFGNYGYTF TGTGCCAGTAGCGCGCCCTTCGGTAACTATGGCTACACCTTC
11 . TRBJ2-7 . TRBV29-1 CSVVGQNVEYF TGCAGCGTTGTCGGGCAGAATGTGGAGTACTTC
11 . TRBJ2-3 . TRBV6-6 CASREGDTQYF TGTGCCAGCCGTGAGGGAGATACGCAGTATTTT
13 . TRBJ1-5 few TRBV2 CASSLGVNQPQHF TGTGCCAGCAGTTTGGGAGTCAATCAGCCCCAGCATTTT
12 TRBD1 TRBJ1-1 . TRBV6-5 CASSYSRGPAFF TGTGCCAGCAGTTACTCGAGGGGGCCCGCTTTCTTT
15 . TRBJ1-2 . TRBV6-5 CASGAGIQGTSGYTF TGTGCCAGCGGGGCCGGAATTCAGGGGACCAGTGGCTACACCTTC
10 . TRBJ1-1 . TRBV20-1 CSAGTLSRGF TGCAGTGCTGGGACCCTCAGCAGGGGATTT
17 TRBD2 TRBJ2-1 . TRBV19 CASSIHASGGPHNEQFF TGTGCCAGTAGTATACACGCTAGCGGGGGGCCGCACAATGAGCAGTTCTTC
17 . TRBJ1-1 . TRBV12-1 CASSFLSYDMSNTEAFF TGTGCCAGCAGTTTCCTCAGTTACGACATGTCGAACACTGAAGCTTTCTTT
13 . TRBJ1-6 . TRBV7-2 CASSSTMESPLHF TGTGCCAGCAGCTCAACTATGGAGTCACCCCTCCACTTT
15 TRBD1 TRBJ2-5 . TRBV12-5 CASGPLGTDGETQYF TGTGCTAGTGGACCCCTTGGGACAGATGGAGAGACCCAGTACTTC
14 TRBD2 TRBJ2-5 . TRBV3-1/TRBV3-2 CASSQVREGGTQYF TGTGCCAGCAGCCAAGTGCGGGAGGGGGGGACCCAGTACTTC
15 . TRBJ2-3 . TRBV5-1 CASSTSLRSTDTQYF TGCGCCAGCAGCACATCGCTGAGGAGCACAGATACGCAGTATTTT
15 TRBD1 TRBJ2-1 . TRBV6-2/TRBV6-3 CASSTHRDRGDEQFF TGTGCCAGCAGTACCCACCGGGACAGGGGTGATGAGCAGTTCTTC
13 . TRBJ2-1 . TRBV7-8 CASARDGDNEQFF TGTGCCAGCGCCCGGGACGGCGACAATGAGCAGTTCTTC
12 . TRBJ2-7 . TRBV11-2 CASTPRSYEQYF TGTGCCAGCACCCCTCGGTCTTACGAGCAGTACTTC
16 TRBD1 TRBJ1-1 . TRBV19 CASSNRDSLLNTEAFF TGTGCCAGTAGTAACCGGGACAGCCTATTGAACACTGAAGCTTTCTTT
15 . TRBJ2-1 . TRBV27 CASSLAGSSYNEQFF TGTGCCAGCAGTTTAGCGGGAAGCTCCTACAATGAGCAGTTCTTC